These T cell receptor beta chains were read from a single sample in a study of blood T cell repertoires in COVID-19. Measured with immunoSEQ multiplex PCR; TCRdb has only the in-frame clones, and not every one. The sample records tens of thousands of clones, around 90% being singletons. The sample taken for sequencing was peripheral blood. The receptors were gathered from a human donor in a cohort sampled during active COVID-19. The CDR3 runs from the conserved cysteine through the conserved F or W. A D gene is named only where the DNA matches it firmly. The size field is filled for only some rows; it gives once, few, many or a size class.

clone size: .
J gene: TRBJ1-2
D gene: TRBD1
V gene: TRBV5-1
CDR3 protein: CASSFEDRREYGYTF
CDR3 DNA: TGCGCCAGTAGCTTTGAGGACAGGAGGGAGTATGGCTACACCTTC

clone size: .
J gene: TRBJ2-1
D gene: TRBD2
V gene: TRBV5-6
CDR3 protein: CASSLRTSAYNEQFF
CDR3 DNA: TGTGCCAGCAGCCTCAGGACTAGCGCCTACAATGAGCAGTTCTTC

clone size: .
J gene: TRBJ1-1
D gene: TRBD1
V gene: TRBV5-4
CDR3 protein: CASSSIRQGNTEAFF
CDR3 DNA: TGTGCCAGCAGCTCTATAAGACAGGGGAACACTGAAGCTTTCTTT

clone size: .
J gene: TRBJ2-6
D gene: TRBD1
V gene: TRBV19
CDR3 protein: CASSKLTTGGASGANVLTF
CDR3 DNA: TGTGCCAGTAGCAAACTAACGACAGGGGGGGCCTCTGGGGCCAACGTCCTGACTTTC

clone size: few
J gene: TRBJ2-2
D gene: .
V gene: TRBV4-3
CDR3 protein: CASSQDAYGRELFF
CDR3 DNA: TGCGCCAGCAGCCAAGATGCTTATGGGCGGGAGCTGTTTTTT

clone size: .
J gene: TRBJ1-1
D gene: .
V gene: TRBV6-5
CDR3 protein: CASRRAGTEAFF
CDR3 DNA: TGTGCCAGCAGAAGGGCGGGCACTGAAGCTTTCTTT

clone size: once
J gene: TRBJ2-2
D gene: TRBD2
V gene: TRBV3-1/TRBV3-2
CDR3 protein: CASSHLLAGGHGELFF
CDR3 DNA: TGTGCCAGCAGCCATTTACTAGCGGGGGGTCACGGGGAGCTGTTTTTT

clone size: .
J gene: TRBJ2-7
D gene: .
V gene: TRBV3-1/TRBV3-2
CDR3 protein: CASSARPGHNGEQYF
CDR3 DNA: TGTGCCAGCAGCGCTAGACCGGGACATAATGGCGAGCAGTACTTC

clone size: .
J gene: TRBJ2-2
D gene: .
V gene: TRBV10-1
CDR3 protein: CASSEQERNTGELFF
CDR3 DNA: TGCGCCAGCAGTGAACAGGAAAGGAACACCGGGGAGCTGTTTTTT

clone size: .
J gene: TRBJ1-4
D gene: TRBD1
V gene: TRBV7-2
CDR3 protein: CASSLGPGGRDEKLFF
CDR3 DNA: TGTGCCAGCAGCCTGGGCCCAGGGGGTAGAGATGAAAAACTGTTTTTT

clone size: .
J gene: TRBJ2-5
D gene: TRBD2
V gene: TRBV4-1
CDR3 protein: CASSQGLAGDETQYF
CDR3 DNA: TGCGCCAGCAGCCAAGGGCTAGCGGGAGATGAGACCCAGTACTTC

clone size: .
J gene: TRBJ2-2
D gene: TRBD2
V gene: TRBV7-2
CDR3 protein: CASTLRGGLTTGELFF
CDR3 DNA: TGTGCCAGCACCCTTCGGGGGGGCCTAACCACCGGGGAGCTGTTTTTT

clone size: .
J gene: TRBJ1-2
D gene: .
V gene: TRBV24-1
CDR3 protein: CATSDLRGNGYTF
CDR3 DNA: TGTGCCACCAGTGATTTGCGGGGAAATGGCTACACCTTC

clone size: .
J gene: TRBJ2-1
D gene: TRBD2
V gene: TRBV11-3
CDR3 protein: CASSYAVAGTNEQFF
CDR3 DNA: TGTGCCAGCAGCTATGCGGTAGCGGGTACCAATGAGCAGTTCTTC

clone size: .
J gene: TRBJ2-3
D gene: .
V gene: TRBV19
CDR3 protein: CASSWGRSSTDTQYF
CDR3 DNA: TGTGCCAGTAGTTGGGGGAGGAGTAGCACAGATACGCAGTATTTT

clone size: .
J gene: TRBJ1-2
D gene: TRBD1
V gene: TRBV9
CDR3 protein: CASSVGTGTDYGYTF
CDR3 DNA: TGTGCCAGCAGCGTAGGGACAGGGACTGACTATGGCTACACCTTC

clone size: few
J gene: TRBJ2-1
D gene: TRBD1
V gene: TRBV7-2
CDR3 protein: CASSLGWDRGRPEQFF
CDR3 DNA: TGTGCCAGCAGCTTAGGTTGGGACAGGGGGCGTCCTGAGCAGTTCTTC

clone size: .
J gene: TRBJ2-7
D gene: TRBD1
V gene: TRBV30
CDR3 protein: CACSTGGYLEQYF
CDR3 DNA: TGTGCCTGTTCGACAGGGGGCTATTTAGAGCAGTACTTC

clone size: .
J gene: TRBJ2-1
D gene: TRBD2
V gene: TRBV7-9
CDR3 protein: CASSLTSGDREQFF
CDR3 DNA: TGTGCCAGCAGCCTTACTAGCGGAGATAGGGAGCAGTTCTTC

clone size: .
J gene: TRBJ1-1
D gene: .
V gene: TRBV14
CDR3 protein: CASSPRGVISTEAFF
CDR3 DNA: TGTGCCAGCTCCCCCCGGGGGGTAATAAGCACTGAAGCTTTCTTT

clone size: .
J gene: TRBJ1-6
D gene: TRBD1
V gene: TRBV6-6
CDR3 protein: CASSVGQEGSPLHF
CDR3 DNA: TGTGCCAGCAGCGTAGGACAGGAGGGGTCACCCCTCCACTTT

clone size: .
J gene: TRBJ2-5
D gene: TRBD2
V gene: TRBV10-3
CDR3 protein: CAISPGTSGLQTQYF
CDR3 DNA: TGTGCCATCAGCCCCGGGACTAGCGGTCTCCAGACCCAGTACTTC

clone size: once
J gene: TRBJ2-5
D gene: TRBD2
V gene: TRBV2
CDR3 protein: CASSGGSGVVGTQYF
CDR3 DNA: TGTGCCAGCAGTGGTGGTAGCGGGGTTGTGGGGACCCAGTACTTC

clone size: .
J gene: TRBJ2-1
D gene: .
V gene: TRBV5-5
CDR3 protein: CASSTNPGNHEQFF
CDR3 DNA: TGTGCCAGCAGCACGAACCCAGGGAACCATGAGCAGTTCTTC

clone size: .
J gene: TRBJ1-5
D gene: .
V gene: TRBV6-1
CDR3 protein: CASSERGNSNQPQHF
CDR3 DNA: TGTGCCAGCAGTGAAAGGGGAAATAGCAATCAGCCCCAGCATTTT

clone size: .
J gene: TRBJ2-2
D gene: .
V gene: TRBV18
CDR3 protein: CASSPGLNTGELFF
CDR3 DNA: TGTGCCAGCTCACCGGGACTGAACACCGGGGAGCTGTTTTTT

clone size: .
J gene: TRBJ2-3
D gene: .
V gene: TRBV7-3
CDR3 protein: CASSLVGTKGDTQYF
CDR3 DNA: TGTGCCAGCAGCCTCGTTGGGACAAAGGGGGATACGCAGTATTTT

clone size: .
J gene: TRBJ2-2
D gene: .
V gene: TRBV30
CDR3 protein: CAWSYGTGELFF
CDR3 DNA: TGTGCCTGGAGTTACGGGACCGGGGAGCTGTTTTTT

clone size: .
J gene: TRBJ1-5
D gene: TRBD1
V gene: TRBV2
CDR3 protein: CASRPGQGPLNQPQHF
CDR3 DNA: TGTGCCAGCAGGCCGGGACAGGGACCTTTAAATCAGCCCCAGCATTTT

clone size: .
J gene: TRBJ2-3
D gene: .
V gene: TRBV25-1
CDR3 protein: CASSEWTDSDTQYF
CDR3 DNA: TGTGCCAGCAGTGAATGGACAGACTCAGATACGCAGTATTTT

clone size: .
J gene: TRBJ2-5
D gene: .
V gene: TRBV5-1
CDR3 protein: CASSPVVGNKRKTQYF
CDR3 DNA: TGCGCCAGCAGCCCTGTGGTGGGGAACAAGCGGAAGACCCAGTACTTC

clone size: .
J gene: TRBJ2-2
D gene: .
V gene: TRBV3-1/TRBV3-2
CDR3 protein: CASSTRARRGTGELFF
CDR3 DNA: TGTGCCAGCAGCACCCGGGCCAGGCGGGGTACCGGGGAGCTGTTTTTT

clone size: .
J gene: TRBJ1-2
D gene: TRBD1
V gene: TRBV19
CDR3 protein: CASSIGGQTGVLDYGYTF
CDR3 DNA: TGTGCCAGTAGTATAGGGGGTCAGACAGGGGTTTTGGACTATGGCTACACCTTC

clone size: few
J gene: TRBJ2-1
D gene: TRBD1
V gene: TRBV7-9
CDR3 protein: CASSSWDRRGNEQFF
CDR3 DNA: TGTGCCAGCAGCTCCTGGGACAGAAGGGGCAATGAGCAGTTCTTC

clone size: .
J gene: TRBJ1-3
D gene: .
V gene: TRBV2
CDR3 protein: CASRSWGGGNTIYF
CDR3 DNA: TGTGCCAGCAGGTCGTGGGGAGGTGGAAACACCATATATTTT

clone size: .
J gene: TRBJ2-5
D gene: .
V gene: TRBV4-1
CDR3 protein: CASSQSTSLETQYF
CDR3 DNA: TGCGCCAGCAGCCAATCCACTAGTCTAGAGACCCAGTACTTC

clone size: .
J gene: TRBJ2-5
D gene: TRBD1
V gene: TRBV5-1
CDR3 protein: CASSDRGRRETQYF
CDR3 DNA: TGCGCCAGCAGCGACAGGGGGCGTAGGGAGACCCAGTACTTC

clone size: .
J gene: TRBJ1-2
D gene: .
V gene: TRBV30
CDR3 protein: CAWSSEGYTF
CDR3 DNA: TGTGCCTGGAGTTCGGAGGGCTACACCTTC

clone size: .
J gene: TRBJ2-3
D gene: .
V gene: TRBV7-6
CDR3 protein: CASSLRREDTDTQYF
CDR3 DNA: TGTGCCAGCAGCCTCCGCAGGGAGGACACAGATACGCAGTATTTT

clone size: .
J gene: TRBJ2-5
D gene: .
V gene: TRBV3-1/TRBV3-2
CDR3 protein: CASSQDQETQYF
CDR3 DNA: TGTGCCAGCAGCCAAGATCAGGAGACCCAGTACTTC